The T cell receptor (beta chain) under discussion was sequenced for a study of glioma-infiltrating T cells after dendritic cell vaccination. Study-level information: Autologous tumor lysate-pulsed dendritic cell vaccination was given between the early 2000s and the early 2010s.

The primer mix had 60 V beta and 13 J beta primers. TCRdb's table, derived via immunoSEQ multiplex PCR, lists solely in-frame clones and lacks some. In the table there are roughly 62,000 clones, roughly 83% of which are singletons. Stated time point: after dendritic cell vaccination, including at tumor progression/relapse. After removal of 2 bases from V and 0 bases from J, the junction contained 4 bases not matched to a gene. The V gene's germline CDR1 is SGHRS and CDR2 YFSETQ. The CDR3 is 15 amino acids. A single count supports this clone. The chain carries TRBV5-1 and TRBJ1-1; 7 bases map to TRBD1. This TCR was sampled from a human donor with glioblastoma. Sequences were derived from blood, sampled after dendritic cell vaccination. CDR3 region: CASSLGGPLNTEAFF. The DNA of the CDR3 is TGCGCCAGCAGCTTAGGGGGCCCCTTGAACACTGAAGCTTTCTTT. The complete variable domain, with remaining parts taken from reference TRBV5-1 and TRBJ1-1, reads KAGVTQTPRYLIKTRGQQVTLSCSPISGHRSVSWYQQTPGQGLQFLFEYFSETQRNKGNFPGRFSGRQFSNSRSEMNVSTLELGDSALYLCASSLGGPLNTEAFFGQGTRLTVV.